This T cell receptor (beta chain) was obtained from a study of cytomegalovirus exposure and HLA in healthy donors. Broader study findings: Later analysis identified a missense DCLRE1C variant that was linked to TCR beta V- and J-gene trimming.

This CDR3 is 17 amino acids long. Per germline, CDR1 LNHDA and CDR2 SQIVND (reference sequence). Trimming left V 8 bases short and J 0 bases short, with 22 bases between. Of note for this clone: What it binds is unknown.

Nominal health characterized the donors when sampled, though unrecorded immune exposures were likely. Vbeta (60) and Jbeta (13) primers were used in the PCR. Libraries were prepared by immunoSEQ multiplex PCR; TCRdb keeps only in-frame clonotypes and omits some of them. Found here are 85,000 to 110,000 clones, around 66% of them singletons; the top ten hold roughly 3.3%. The chain recombines TRBV19 with TRBJ1-1, with a possible D match to TRBD1 (5 bases). Sequencing was carried out using PBMCs. The sequence was obtained from a woman between 45 and 60 years old in good health and CMV-seronegative. The CDR3 DNA reads TGTGCCAGTCGCTTGTATGGGACGGGAGTCCTGAACACTGAAGCTTTCTTT. Translation gives CASRLYGTGVLNTEAFF.